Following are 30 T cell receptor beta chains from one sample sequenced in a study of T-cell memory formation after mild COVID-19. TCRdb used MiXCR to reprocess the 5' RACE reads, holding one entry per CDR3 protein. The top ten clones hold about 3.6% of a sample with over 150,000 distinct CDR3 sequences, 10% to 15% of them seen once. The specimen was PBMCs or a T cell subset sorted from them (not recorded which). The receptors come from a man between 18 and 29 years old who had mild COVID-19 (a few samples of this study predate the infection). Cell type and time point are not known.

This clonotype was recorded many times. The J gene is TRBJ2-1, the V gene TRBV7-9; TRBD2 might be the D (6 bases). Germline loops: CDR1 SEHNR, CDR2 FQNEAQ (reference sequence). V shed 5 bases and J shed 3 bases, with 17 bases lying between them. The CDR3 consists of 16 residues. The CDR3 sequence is CASSPTRGRRYNEQFF. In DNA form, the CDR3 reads TGTGCCAGCAGCCCGACCCGGGGGAGACGCTACAATGAGCAGTTCTTC.

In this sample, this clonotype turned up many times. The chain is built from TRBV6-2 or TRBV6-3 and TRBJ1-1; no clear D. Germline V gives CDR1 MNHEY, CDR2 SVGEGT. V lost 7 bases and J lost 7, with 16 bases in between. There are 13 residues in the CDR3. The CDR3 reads CASTLHSLIEAFF. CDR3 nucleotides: TGTGCCAGCACACTGCATTCACTAATTGAAGCTTTCTTT.

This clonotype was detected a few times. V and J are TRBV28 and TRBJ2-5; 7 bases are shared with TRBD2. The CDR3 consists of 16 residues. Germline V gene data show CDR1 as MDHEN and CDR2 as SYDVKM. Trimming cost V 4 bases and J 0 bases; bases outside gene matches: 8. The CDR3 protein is CASSWGGSGYQETQYF. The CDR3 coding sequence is TGTGCCAGCAGTTGGGGTGGTAGCGGGTACCAAGAGACCCAGTACTTC.

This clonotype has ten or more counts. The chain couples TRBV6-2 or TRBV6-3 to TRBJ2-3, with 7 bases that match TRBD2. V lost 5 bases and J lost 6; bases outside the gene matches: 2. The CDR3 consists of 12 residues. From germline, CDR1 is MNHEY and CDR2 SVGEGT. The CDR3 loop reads CASSLSGDTQYF. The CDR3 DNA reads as TGTGCCAGCAGTCTTAGCGGGGATACGCAGTATTTT.

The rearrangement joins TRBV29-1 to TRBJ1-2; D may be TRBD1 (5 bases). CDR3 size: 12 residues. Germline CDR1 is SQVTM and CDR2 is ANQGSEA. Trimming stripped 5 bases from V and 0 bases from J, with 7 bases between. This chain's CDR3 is CSVSTANYGYTF. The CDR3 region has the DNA TGCAGCGTTTCGACAGCTAACTATGGCTACACCTTC.

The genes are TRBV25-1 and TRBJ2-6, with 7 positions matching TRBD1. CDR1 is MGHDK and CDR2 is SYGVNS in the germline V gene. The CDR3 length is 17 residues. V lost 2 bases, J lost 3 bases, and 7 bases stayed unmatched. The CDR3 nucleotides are TGTGCCAGCAGTGAACAGGGGGTATCCTTTGGGGCCAACGTCCTGACTTTC. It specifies CASSEQGVSFGANVLTF. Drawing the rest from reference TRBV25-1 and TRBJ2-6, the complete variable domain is EADIYQTPRYLVIGTGKKITLECSQTMGHDKMYWYQQDPGMELHLIHYSYGVNSTEKGDLSSESTVSRIRTEHFPLTLESARPSHTSQYLCASSEQGVSFGANVLTFGAGSRLTVL.

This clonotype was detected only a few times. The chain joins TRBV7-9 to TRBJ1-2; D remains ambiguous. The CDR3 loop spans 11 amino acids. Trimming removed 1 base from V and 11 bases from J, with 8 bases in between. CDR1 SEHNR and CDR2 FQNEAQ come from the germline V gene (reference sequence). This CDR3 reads CASSLGTSYTF. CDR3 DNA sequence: TGTGCCAGCAGCTTAGGAACAAGTTACACCTTC.

The CDR3 DNA is TGTGCCAGCAGTTACTCGCAGGGGGCTAATGAAAAACTGTTTTTT. Residues: CASSYSQGANEKLFF. The V call is TRBV6-5, the J call TRBJ1-4; TRBD1 matches at 7 bases. Germline CDR1 is MNHEY and CDR2 is SVGAGI. The CDR3 sequence is 15 residues long. The ends lost 0 bases at V and 3 bases at J; junction bases unmatched: 1.

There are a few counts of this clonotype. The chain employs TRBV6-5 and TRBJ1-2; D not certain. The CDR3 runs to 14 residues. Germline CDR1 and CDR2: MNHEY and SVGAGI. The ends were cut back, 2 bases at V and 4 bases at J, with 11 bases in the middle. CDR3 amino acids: CASSYEGAGYGYTF. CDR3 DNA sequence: TGTGCCAGCAGTTACGAGGGCGCCGGCTATGGCTACACCTTC.

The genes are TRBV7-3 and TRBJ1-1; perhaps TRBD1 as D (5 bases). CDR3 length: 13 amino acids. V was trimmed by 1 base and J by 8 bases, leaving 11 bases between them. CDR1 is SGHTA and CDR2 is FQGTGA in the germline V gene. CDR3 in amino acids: CASSLIDGGEAFF. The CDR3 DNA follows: TGTGCCAGCAGCTTAATTGATGGGGGGGAAGCTTTCTTT.

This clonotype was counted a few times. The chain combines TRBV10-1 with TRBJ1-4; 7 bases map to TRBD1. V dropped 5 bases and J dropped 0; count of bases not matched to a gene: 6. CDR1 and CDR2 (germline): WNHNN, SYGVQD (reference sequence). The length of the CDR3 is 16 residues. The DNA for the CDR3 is TGCGCCAGCAGTCCAACGACAGGGCCAACTAATGAAAAACTGTTTTTT. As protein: CASSPTTGPTNEKLFF.

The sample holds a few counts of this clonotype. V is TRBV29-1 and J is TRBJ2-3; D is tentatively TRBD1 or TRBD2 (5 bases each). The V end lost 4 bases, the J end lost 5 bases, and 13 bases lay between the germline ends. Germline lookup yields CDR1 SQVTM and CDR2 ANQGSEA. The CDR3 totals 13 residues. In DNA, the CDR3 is TGCAGCGTTGCCCCAGGGACCGGAGATACGCAGTATTTT. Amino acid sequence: CSVAPGTGDTQYF.

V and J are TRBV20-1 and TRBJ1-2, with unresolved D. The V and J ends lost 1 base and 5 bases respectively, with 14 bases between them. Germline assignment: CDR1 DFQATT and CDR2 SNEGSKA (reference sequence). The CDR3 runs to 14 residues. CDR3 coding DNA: TGCAGTGCTAGAGTGAGTAGAAGATTTTATGGCTACACCTTC. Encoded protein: CSARVSRRFYGYTF.

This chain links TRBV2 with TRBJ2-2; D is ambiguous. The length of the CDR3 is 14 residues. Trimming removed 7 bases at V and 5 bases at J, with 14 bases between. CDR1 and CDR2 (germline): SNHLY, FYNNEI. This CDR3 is CASKVGVITGELFF. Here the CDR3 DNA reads TGTGCCAGCAAGGTGGGCGTAATAACCGGGGAGCTGTTTTTT.

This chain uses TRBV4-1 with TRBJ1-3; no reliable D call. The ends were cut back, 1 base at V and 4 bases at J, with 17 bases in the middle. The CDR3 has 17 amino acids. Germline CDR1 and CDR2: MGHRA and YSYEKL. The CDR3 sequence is CASSQVPVDGSGNTIYF. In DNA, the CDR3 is TGCGCCAGCAGCCAAGTTCCCGTAGATGGGTCCGGAAACACCATATATTTT.

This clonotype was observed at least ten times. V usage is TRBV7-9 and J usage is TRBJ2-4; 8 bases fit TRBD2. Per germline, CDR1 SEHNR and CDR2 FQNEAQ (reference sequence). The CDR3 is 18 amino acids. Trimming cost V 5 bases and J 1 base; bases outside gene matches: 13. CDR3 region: CASSPRGGGPSAKNIQYF. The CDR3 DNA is TGTGCCAGCAGCCCCCGGGGGGGCGGCCCATCGGCCAAAAACATTCAGTACTTC. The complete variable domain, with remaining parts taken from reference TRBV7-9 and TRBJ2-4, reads DTGVSQNPRHKITKRGQNVTFRCDPISEHNRLYWYRQTLGQGPEFLTYFQNEAQLEKSRLLSDRFSAERPKGSFSTLEIQRTEQGDSAMYLCASSPRGGGPSAKNIQYFGAGTRLSVL.

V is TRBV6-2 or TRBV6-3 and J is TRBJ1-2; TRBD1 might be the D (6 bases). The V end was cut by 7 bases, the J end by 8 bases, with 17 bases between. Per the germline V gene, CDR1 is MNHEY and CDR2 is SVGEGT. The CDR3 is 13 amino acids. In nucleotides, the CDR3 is TGTGCCAGCACCCAAACAGGGATTGGAGGCTACACCTTC. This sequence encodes CASTQTGIGGYTF.

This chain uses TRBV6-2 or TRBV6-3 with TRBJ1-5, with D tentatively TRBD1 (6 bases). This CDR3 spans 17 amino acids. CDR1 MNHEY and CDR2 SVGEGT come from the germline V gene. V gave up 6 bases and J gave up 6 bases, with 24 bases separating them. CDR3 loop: CASRPDRRRGSGQPQHF. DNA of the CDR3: TGTGCCAGCAGACCCGACAGGCGTAGGGGGTCCGGTCAGCCCCAGCATTTT.

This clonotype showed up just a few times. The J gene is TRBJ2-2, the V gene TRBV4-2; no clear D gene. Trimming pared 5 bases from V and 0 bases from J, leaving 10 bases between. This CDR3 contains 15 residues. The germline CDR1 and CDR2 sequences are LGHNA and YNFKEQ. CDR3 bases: TGTGCCAGCAGCGTGGCACGGGCGAACACCGGGGAGCTGTTTTTT. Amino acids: CASSVARANTGELFF.

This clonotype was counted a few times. CDR3 coding DNA: TGTGCCAGCAGCTCCGGTCCCGGGACAGGGGGCCAAGGCTACACCTTC. Its translation: CASSSGPGTGGQGYTF. This chain joins TRBV7-3 and TRBJ1-2; TRBD1 matches at 12 bases. The CDR3 is 16 residues long. The V and J ends lost 4 bases and 8 bases, in that order; junction bases with no gene match: 11. CDR1 and CDR2 (germline): SGHTA, FQGTGA. The variable domain in full, with the rest retrieved from reference TRBV7-3 and TRBJ1-2, is GAGVSQTPSNKVTEKGKYVELRCDPISGHTALYWYRQSLGQGPEFLIYFQGTGAADDSGLPNDRFFAVRPEGSVSTLKIQRTERGDSAVYLCASSSGPGTGGQGYTFGSGTRLTVV.

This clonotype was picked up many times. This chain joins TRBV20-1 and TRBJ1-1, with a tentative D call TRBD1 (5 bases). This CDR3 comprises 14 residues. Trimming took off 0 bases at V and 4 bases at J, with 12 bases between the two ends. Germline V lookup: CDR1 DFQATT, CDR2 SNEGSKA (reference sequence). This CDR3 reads CSAREGPGVTEAFF. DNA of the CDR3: TGCAGTGCTAGAGAGGGGCCAGGCGTCACTGAAGCTTTCTTT.

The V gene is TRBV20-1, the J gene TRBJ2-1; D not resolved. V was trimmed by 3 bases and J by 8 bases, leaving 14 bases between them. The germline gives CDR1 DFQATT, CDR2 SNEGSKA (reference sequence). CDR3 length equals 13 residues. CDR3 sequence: CSASSLLGDEQFF. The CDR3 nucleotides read TGCAGTGCTAGTAGCCTCCTGGGCGATGAGCAGTTCTTC.

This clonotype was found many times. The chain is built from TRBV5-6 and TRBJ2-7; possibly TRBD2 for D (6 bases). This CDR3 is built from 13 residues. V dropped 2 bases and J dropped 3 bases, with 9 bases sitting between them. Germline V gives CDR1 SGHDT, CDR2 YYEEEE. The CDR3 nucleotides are TGTGCCAGCAGCTTTTATAGCGGCTACGAGCAGTACGTC. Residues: CASSFYSGYEQYV.

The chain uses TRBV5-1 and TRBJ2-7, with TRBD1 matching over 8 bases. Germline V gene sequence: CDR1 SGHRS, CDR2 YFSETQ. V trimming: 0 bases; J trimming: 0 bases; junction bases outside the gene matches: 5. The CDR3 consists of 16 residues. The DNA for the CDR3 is TGCGCCAGCAGCTTGGTAGCAGGGGGCGTCTCCTACGAGCAGTACTTC. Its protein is CASSLVAGGVSYEQYF.

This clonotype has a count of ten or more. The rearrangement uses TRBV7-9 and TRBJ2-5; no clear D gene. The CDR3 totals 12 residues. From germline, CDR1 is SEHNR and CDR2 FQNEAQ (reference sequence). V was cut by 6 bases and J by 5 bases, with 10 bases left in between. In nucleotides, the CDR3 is TGTGCCAGCAGGACGGACGGGGAGACCCAGTACTTC. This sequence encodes CASRTDGETQYF. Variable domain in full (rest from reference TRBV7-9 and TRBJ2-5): DTGVSQNPRHKITKRGQNVTFRCDPISEHNRLYWYRQTLGQGPEFLTYFQNEAQLEKSRLLSDRFSAERPKGSFSTLEIQRTEQGDSAMYLCASRTDGETQYFGPGTRLLVL.

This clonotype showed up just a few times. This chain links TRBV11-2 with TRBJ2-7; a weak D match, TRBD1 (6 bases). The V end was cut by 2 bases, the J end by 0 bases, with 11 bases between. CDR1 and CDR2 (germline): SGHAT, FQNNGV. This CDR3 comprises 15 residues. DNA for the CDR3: TGTGCCAGCAGCTTATGGGGGCAGGGCTCCTACGAGCAGTACGTC. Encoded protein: CASSLWGQGSYEQYV.

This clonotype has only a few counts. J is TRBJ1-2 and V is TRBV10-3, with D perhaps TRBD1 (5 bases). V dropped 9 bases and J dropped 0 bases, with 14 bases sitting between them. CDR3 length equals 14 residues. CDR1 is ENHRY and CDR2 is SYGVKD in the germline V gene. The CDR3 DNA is TGTGCCATAACCGGGACGGAATCTAACTATGGCTACACCTTC. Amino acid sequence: CAITGTESNYGYTF.

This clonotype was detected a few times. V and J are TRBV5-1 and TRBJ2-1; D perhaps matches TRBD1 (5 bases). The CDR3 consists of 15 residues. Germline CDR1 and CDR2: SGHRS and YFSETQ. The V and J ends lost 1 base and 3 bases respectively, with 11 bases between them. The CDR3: CASSLQGPFYNEQFF. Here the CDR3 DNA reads TGCGCCAGCAGCTTGCAGGGTCCCTTCTACAATGAGCAGTTCTTC. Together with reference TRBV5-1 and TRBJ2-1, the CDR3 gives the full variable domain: KAGVTQTPRYLIKTRGQQVTLSCSPISGHRSVSWYQQTPGQGLQFLFEYFSETQRNKGNFPGRFSGRQFSNSRSEMNVSTLELGDSALYLCASSLQGPFYNEQFFGPGTRLTVL.

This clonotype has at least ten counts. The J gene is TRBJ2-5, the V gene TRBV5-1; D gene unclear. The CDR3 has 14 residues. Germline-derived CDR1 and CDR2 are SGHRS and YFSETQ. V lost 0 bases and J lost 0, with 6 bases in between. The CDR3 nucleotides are TGCGCCAGCAGCTTGGGAGTCGACCAAGAGACCCAGTACTTC. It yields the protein CASSLGVDQETQYF.

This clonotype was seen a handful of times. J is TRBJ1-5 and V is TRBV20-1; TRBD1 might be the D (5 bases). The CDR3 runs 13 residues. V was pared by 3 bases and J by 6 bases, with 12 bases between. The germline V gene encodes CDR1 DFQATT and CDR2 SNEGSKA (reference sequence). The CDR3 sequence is CSARGQGLQPQHF. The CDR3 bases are TGCAGTGCTAGGGGCCAGGGCCTTCAGCCCCAGCATTTT.